Listed below are T cell receptor beta chains from one sample, sequenced in a study of T cells after yellow fever vaccination. Using its own MiXCR run on the 5' RACE reads, TCRdb lists one record per CDR3 protein. The sample consists of 450,000 to 600,000 distinct CDR3 sequences, about 13% of them appearing once. The sample was PBMCs, taken on the day of the yellow fever booster vaccination. The receptors were gathered from a man aged 25-45 years who received the YFV17D yellow fever vaccine. CDR3s include the opening cysteine and the closing phenylalanine or tryptophan. A D gene is named only where the DNA matches it firmly. Rows may omit the clone size; those that give it use once, few, many or a size class.

D gene	J gene	V gene	clone size	CDR3 DNA	CDR3 protein
-	TRBJ2-5	TRBV20-1	few	TGCAGTGCCACGCCTCTGGGTCCTGCGGGGACCCAGTACTTC	CSATPLGPAGTQYF
-	TRBJ2-2	TRBV4-2	-	TGTGCCAGCAAGCAGCTATCAAACACCGGGGAGCTGTTTTTT	CASKQLSNTGELFF
-	TRBJ2-3	TRBV18	-	TGTGCCAGCTCACCGGGACACCCAAGCACAGATACGCAGTATTTT	CASSPGHPSTDTQYF
TRBD1	TRBJ2-1	TRBV28	-	TGTGCCAGCAGGCCCGGGACAGGGGATCACAATGAGCAGTTCTTC	CASRPGTGDHNEQFF
-	TRBJ2-3	TRBV5-6	-	TGTGCCAGCAGCTTGGCCCGGGGCACAAACACAGATACGCAGTATTTT	CASSLARGTNTDTQYF
TRBD2	TRBJ2-3	TRBV20-1	many	TGCAGTGCTCCACTAGCGGGAGTGACAGATACGCAGTATTTT	CSAPLAGVTDTQYF
TRBD1	TRBJ1-5	TRBV19	few	TGTGCAGGGTCGGGGACAGGAGGTCAGCCCCAGCATTTT	CAGSGTGGQPQHF
-	TRBJ2-2	TRBV7-2	many	TGTGCCAGCAGCTTGGACAGATCGAACACCGGGGAGCTGTTTTTT	CASSLDRSNTGELFF
-	TRBJ2-7	TRBV7-2	few	TGTGCCAGCCGTTTTGGGGGGAGAGGCTACGAGCAGTACTTC	CASRFGGRGYEQYF
-	TRBJ2-5	TRBV4-3	few	TGCGCCAGCAGCCAAGCGGACAGTTACCAAGAGACCCAGTACTTC	CASSQADSYQETQYF
-	TRBJ2-7	TRBV6-1	few	TGTGCCAGCAGCCGCAGTCTCTCCTACGAGCAGTACTTC	CASSRSLSYEQYF
TRBD2	TRBJ2-5	TRBV7-2	few	TGTGCCAGCAGCCCGGGACTAGCGGCGTTAGGGACCCAGTACTTC	CASSPGLAALGTQYF
TRBD2	TRBJ2-7	TRBV5-1	-	TGCGCCAGCAAACATACGGGAGGGAGCTACGAGCAGTACTTC	CASKHTGGSYEQYF
-	TRBJ2-5	TRBV19	-	TGTGCCAGTAGTATGAGGACGGCCGTTGGGACCCAGTACTTC	CASSMRTAVGTQYF
TRBD1	TRBJ1-2	TRBV24-1	few	TGTGCCACCAGTGCCAACCCGGGACAGGGACAAGATGGCTACACCTTC	CATSANPGQGQDGYTF
TRBD2	TRBJ2-1	TRBV7-8	-	TGTGCCAGCAGCGCCCAGATTTCTAGCGGGACCCACAATGAGCAGTTCTTC	CASSAQISSGTHNEQFF
-	TRBJ1-3	TRBV6-1	-	TGTGCCAGCAGGTTGACAGGCCTCTCTGGAAACACCATATATTTT	CASRLTGLSGNTIYF
TRBD2	TRBJ2-7	TRBV9	few	TGTGCCAGCAGCGTAGACCGGGGGGGGGGCGAGCAGTACTTC	CASSVDRGGGEQYF
-	TRBJ2-5	TRBV7-9	-	TGTGCCAGCAGCCGGTCGGTACAAGAGACCCAGTACTTC	CASSRSVQETQYF
TRBD1	TRBJ1-6	TRBV10-3	-	TGTGCCATCAGTCGGGACAGCCAAAATTCACCCCTCCACTTT	CAISRDSQNSPLHF
TRBD1	TRBJ2-1	TRBV7-7	-	TGTGCCAGCAGCTTAGATGGGACAGTATACAATGAGCAGTTCTTC	CASSLDGTVYNEQFF
TRBD1	TRBJ1-1	TRBV5-1	-	TGCGCCAGCAGCGGGGGACAGCCTAACACTGAAGCTTTCTTT	CASSGGQPNTEAFF
-	TRBJ1-2	TRBV5-1	few	TGCGCCAGCAGCTTGAACGGCGGAAGCTATGGCTACACCTTC	CASSLNGGSYGYTF
-	TRBJ1-6	TRBV19	-	TGTGCCAGTAGCGTCATAGGGAATTCACCCCTCCACTTT	CASSVIGNSPLHF